The 21 T cell receptor beta chains presented below share a single source sample, sequenced in a study of shared clonotypes between healthy human individuals. Generated by immunoSEQ multiplex PCR, the TCRdb table keeps only in-frame clones and is missing some. This sample has roughly 2,300,000 clones; around 90% occur once, and the top ten carry roughly 0.34%. Sequencing was performed on naive CD4+ T cells from PBMCs. The sample's subset: CD45RA+ positively selected. These receptors all come from a man aged 18-30 years in good health. Some clones in this sample may be carry-over from other donors' samples.

In this sample, this clone turned up once. The chain joins TRBV27 to TRBJ1-5; D call uncertain. The V and J ends lost 7 bases and 7 bases respectively, with 14 bases between them. The length of the CDR3 is 13 residues. Germline lookup yields CDR1 MNHEY and CDR2 SMNVEV (reference sequence). The CDR3 sequence: CASIGQVNQPQHF. CDR3 coding DNA: TGTGCCAGCATAGGTCAGGTCAACCAGCCCCAGCATTTT.

The gene calls are TRBV28 and TRBJ1-2; weak D call: TRBD1 (5 bases). The V and J ends lost 2 bases and 6 bases respectively, with 10 bases between them. Per germline, CDR1 MDHEN and CDR2 SYDVKM. The CDR3 consists of 13 residues. This CDR3 is CASSLPWGDGYTF. CDR3 nucleotide sequence: TGTGCCAGCAGTTTACCTTGGGGGGATGGCTACACCTTC.

In its sample, this clone was seen once. The chain combines TRBV5-1 with TRBJ2-1; D is unresolved. CDR1 and CDR2 from the germline V gene are SGHRS and YFSETQ. The CDR3 sequence is 14 residues long. V lost 4 bases, J lost 4 bases, and 12 bases lay in between. The CDR3 DNA sequence: TGCGCCAGCAGCGGTGGTAGGGATTACAATGAGCAGTTCTTC. Translation gives CASSGGRDYNEQFF.

The sample holds a few counts of this clone. This specimen includes other DNA sequences encoding the same CDR3. This chain uses TRBV5-1 with TRBJ1-5; D uncertain. The ends were cut back, 4 bases at V and 0 bases at J, with 11 bases in the middle. CDR3 length equals 15 residues. Germline V gene lookup returns CDR1 SGHRS and CDR2 YFSETQ. CDR3 sequence reads: CASSPDGHSNQPQHF. The CDR3 region has the DNA TGCGCCAGCAGCCCCGACGGCCATAGCAATCAGCCCCAGCATTTT. The full variable domain, in which reference TRBV5-1 and TRBJ1-5 provide the parts outside the CDR3, is KAGVTQTPRYLIKTRGQQVTLSCSPISGHRSVSWYQQTPGQGLQFLFEYFSETQRNKGNFPGRFSGRQFSNSRSEMNVSTLELGDSALYLCASSPDGHSNQPQHFGDGTRLSIL.

This clone was counted only a few times. The rearrangement links TRBV7-9 to TRBJ1-1; D gene ambiguous. Germline values: CDR1 SEHNR, CDR2 FQNEAQ (reference sequence). The V end lost 5 bases, the J end lost 5 bases, and 15 bases lay between the germline ends. The CDR3 loop spans 14 amino acids. The CDR3 DNA follows: TGTGCCAGCAGCCAAATGGCGGTCCGGACTGAAGCTTTCTTT. Translation gives CASSQMAVRTEAFF.

The rearrangement joins TRBV29-1 to TRBJ1-4, with 11 bases fitting TRBD1. The CDR3 consists of 13 residues. V was pared by 5 bases and J by 7 bases, with 3 bases of the junction left unmatched. Germline V gene lookup returns CDR1 SQVTM and CDR2 ANQGSEA. The CDR3 here is CSVLGQGGEKLFF. CDR3 DNA: TGCAGCGTTTTGGGACAGGGGGGTGAAAAACTGTTTTTT.

The gene calls are TRBV11-2 and TRBJ1-3; 12 nucleotides agree with TRBD1. V lost 5 bases to trimming and J lost 0 bases; unmatched junction nucleotides: 11. Germline V CDR1 and CDR2: SGHAT, FQNNGV. The CDR3 loop spans 19 amino acids. The CDR3 sequence is CASSLMGQGASGSGNTIYF. CDR3 coding DNA: TGTGCCAGCAGCCTAATGGGACAGGGGGCGTCTGGCTCTGGAAACACCATATATTTT.

The chain joins TRBV5-1 to TRBJ2-7; 7 nucleotides agree with TRBD1. The CDR3 totals 14 residues. The V gene's germline CDR1 is SGHRS and CDR2 YFSETQ. The V gene end was trimmed by 1 base and the J gene end by 3 bases; junction bases not matched to a gene: 4. CDR3 in DNA: TGCGCCAGCAGCTTGCAGGGACAGAGCTACGAGCAGTACTTC. This translates into CASSLQGQSYEQYF.

This clone was seen a single time. The V gene is TRBV6-6, the J gene TRBJ2-5; D may correspond to TRBD1 or TRBD2 (5 bases each). Trimming took off 0 bases at V and 5 bases at J, with 7 bases between the two ends. Germline-derived CDR1 and CDR2 are MNHNY and SVGAGI (reference sequence). The CDR3 consists of 13 residues. The CDR3 is CASSYSGVETQYF. DNA for the CDR3: TGTGCCAGCAGTTACTCGGGGGTGGAGACCCAGTACTTC.

The CDR3 protein is CASRTWGKLFF. Here the CDR3 DNA reads TGTGCCAGCAGGACTTGGGGGAAACTGTTTTTT. The V call is TRBV6-1, the J call TRBJ1-4; maybe TRBD1 (5 bases). Germline V gives CDR1 MNHNS, CDR2 SASEGT. V lost 6 bases, J lost 11 bases, and 10 bases lay in between. The CDR3 spans 11 residues.

This chain uses TRBV7-8 with TRBJ2-7, with a weak D call TRBD2 (7 bases). This CDR3 has 12 amino acids. With 1 base removed from V and 12 bases from J, the gap between germline ends came to 13 bases. Germline V gene data show CDR1 as SGHVS and CDR2 as FQNEAQ. The CDR3 nucleotides are TGTGCCAGCAGCTTAGTAGGGGGGGTGCTGTACTTC. Protein sequence: CASSLVGGVLYF.

Note on this clone: Other DNA sequences in this specimen translate into the identical CDR3. This chain connects TRBV28 to TRBJ1-3; D is unresolved. This CDR3 region has 11 residues. CDR1 MDHEN and CDR2 SYDVKM come from the germline V gene. The germline V and J ends were trimmed by 3 bases and 7 bases, with 4 bases remaining between them. CDR3 region: CASSFRNTIYF. The CDR3 nucleotides read TGTGCCAGCAGTTTCCGTAACACCATATATTTT. The whole variable domain, filled in from reference TRBV28 and TRBJ1-3, reads DVKVTQSSRYLVKRTGEKVFLECVQDMDHENMFWYRQDPGLGLRLIYFSYDVKMKEKGDIPEGYSVSREKKERFSLILESASTNQTSMYLCASSFRNTIYFGEGSWLTVV.

This chain links TRBV28 with TRBJ2-7; 7 bases line up with TRBD1. V shed 8 bases and J 3 bases; nucleotides not matched to a gene: 19. Germline V gene lookup returns CDR1 MDHEN and CDR2 SYDVKM. The CDR3 runs to 17 residues. Written as DNA, the CDR3 is TGTGCCAGCTACGCTTCAGATACGCCGACAGGGAGCTACGAGCAGTACTTC. This translates into CASYASDTPTGSYEQYF. The full variable domain, its missing parts supplied by reference TRBV28 and TRBJ2-7, is DVKVTQSSRYLVKRTGEKVFLECVQDMDHENMFWYRQDPGLGLRLIYFSYDVKMKEKGDIPEGYSVSREKKERFSLILESASTNQTSMYLCASYASDTPTGSYEQYFGPGTRLTVT.

The chain combines TRBV29-1 with TRBJ2-7; D could derive from TRBD1 or TRBD2 (6 bases each). There are 15 residues in the CDR3. The germline V gene encodes CDR1 SQVTM and CDR2 ANQGSEA. Trimming pared 6 bases from V and 3 bases from J, leaving 21 bases between. Here the CDR3 reads CSVGWAFGGDYEQYF. DNA for the CDR3: TGCAGCGTGGGGTGGGCCTTCGGGGGCGACTACGAGCAGTACTTC.

The chain joins TRBV7-2 to TRBJ2-3; 12 bases are shared with TRBD1. Trimming removed 5 bases from V and 1 base from J; junction bases left unmatched: 7. CDR1 and CDR2 from the germline V gene are SGHTA and FQGNSA. The CDR3 has 17 residues. The CDR3 loop reads CASSPTGTGGGTDTQYF. CDR3 sequence (DNA): TGTGCCAGCAGCCCAACCGGGACAGGGGGCGGCACAGATACGCAGTATTTT.

The chain recombines TRBV7-8 with TRBJ1-5; TRBD1 is a possible D gene (6 bases). This CDR3 is 16 amino acids long. V lost 2 bases to trimming and J lost 7 bases, with 18 bases between them. Germline V gene lookup returns CDR1 SGHVS and CDR2 FQNEAQ. The CDR3 is CASSLLLGGAGQPQHF. Here the CDR3 DNA reads TGTGCCAGCAGCTTACTTTTGGGGGGGGCTGGGCAGCCCCAGCATTTT.

The chain recombines TRBV18 with TRBJ2-2; D is perhaps TRBD2 (6 bases). Trimming removed 0 bases at V and 0 bases at J, with 11 bases between. Per the germline V gene, CDR1 is KGHSH and CDR2 is LQKENI. This CDR3 contains 17 residues. CDR3 protein: CASSPPSGSSNTGELFF. CDR3 nucleotide sequence: TGTGCCAGCTCACCACCTAGCGGTTCCTCGAACACCGGGGAGCTGTTTTTT.

The rearrangement links TRBV9 to TRBJ1-4; D may be TRBD1 (6 bases). Between the trimmed V and J ends, which lost 3 bases and 5 bases, there was a span of 14 bases. Germline V lookup: CDR1 SGDLS, CDR2 YYNGEE. This CDR3 is built from 15 residues. The CDR3, as DNA: TGTGCCAGCAGCGCGACGACAGGAACCAATGAAAAACTGTTTTTT. Translation: CASSATTGTNEKLFF.

The rearrangement uses TRBV19 and TRBJ1-2; 9 bases match TRBD1. The junction had 9 bases not matched to a gene; V was cut back by 4 bases and J by 3 bases. This CDR3 is built from 16 residues. In germline, CDR1 is LNHDA, CDR2 SQIVND (reference sequence). CDR3 nucleotide sequence: TGTGCCAGTAGTACCTATACGGGACAGGGAGACTATGGCTACACCTTC. Translation: CASSTYTGQGDYGYTF.

This clone is a singleton in its sample. The chain is built from TRBV28 and TRBJ2-7; no clear D gene. Trimming pared 3 bases from V and 6 bases from J, leaving 6 bases between. Germline loops: CDR1 MDHEN, CDR2 SYDVKM. The CDR3 covers 11 residues. The DNA for the CDR3 is TGTGCCAGCAGTTTGAAGTTCGAGCAGTACTTC. It yields the protein CASSLKFEQYF.

J is TRBJ2-5 and V is TRBV28, with 8 bases aligning to TRBD1. V lost 2 bases to trimming and J lost 5 bases; unmatched junction nucleotides: 13. The CDR3 length is 17 residues. CDR1 and CDR2 from the germline V gene are MDHEN and SYDVKM. DNA for the CDR3: TGTGCCAGCAGTTTAAACGGGGCAGGGGGCCGTGGGGAGACCCAGTACTTC. It encodes CASSLNGAGGRGETQYF.